The present T cell receptor (beta chain) was sequenced within a study of cytomegalovirus exposure and HLA in healthy donors. The CDR3 runs 16 residues. PCR amplification relied on 60 Vbeta primers (plus 13 Jbeta primers). Assay: immunoSEQ multiplex PCR; the TCRdb copy retains only in-frame clones and omits some. The sample records 100,000 to 150,000 clones, about 68% being singletons. Sample: PBMCs. The clonotype originates from a man aged 40-50 years in good health and CMV-seropositive. The rearrangement joins TRBV12-1 to TRBJ2-3; the table's D call TRBD1 went unverified against the DNA. TRBV12-1 is annotated as a pseudogene. CDR3 region: CASSLLGQNSTDTQYF. The CDR3 DNA follows: TGTGCCAGCAGCTTGCTAGGACAGAATAGCACAGATACGCAGTATTTT.